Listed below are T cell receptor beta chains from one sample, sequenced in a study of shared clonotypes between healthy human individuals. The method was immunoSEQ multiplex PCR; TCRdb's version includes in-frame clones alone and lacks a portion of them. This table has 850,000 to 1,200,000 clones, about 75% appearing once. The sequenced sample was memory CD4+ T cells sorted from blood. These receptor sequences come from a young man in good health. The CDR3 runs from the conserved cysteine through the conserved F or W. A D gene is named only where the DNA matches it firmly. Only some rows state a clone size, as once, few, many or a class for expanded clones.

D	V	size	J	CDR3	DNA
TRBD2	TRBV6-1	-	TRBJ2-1	CASRGTSRSVEQFF	TGTGCCAGCAGGGGGACTAGCAGGAGTGTTGAGCAGTTCTTC
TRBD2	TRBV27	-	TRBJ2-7	CASSLAGAGSYEQYF	TGTGCCAGCAGTCTAGCGGGAGCGGGCTCCTACGAGCAGTACTTC
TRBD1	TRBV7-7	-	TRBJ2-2	CASSPDRGDTGELFF	TGTGCTAGCAGCCCGGACAGGGGCGACACCGGGGAGCTGTTTTTT
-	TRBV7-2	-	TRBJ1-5	CASSPGQILSNQPQHF	TGTGCCAGCAGCCCAGGACAGATACTTAGCAATCAGCCCCAGCATTTT
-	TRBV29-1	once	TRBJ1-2	CSVEHQGWGYTF	TGCAGCGTTGAACATCAGGGCTGGGGCTACACCTTC
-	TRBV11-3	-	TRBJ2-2	CASSLTNTGELFF	TGTGCCAGCAGCTTGACGAACACCGGGGAGCTGTTTTTT
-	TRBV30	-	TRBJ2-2	CACTPGTTGELFF	TGTGCCTGTACCCCAGGGACCACCGGGGAGCTGTTTTTT
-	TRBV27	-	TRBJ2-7	CASSPNPHRARYEQYF	TGTGCCAGCAGTCCTAACCCACACAGGGCCCGCTACGAGCAGTACTTC
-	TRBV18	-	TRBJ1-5	CASSPFGQNNQPQHF	TGTGCCAGCTCACCATTCGGGCAGAACAATCAGCCCCAGCATTTT
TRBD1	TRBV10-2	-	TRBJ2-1	CASSATGGSYNEQFF	TGCGCCAGCAGTGCGACAGGGGGGAGTTACAATGAGCAGTTCTTC
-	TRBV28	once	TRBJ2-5	CASSLGSWETQYF	TGTGCCAGCAGTCTGGGTAGCTGGGAGACCCAGTACTTC
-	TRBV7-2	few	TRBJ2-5	CASSLDPGSETQYF	TGTGCCAGCAGCTTAGATCCAGGGAGCGAGACCCAGTACTTC
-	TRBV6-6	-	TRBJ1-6	CASNGGGNSPLHF	TGTGCCAGCAATGGGGGGGGAAATTCACCCCTCCACTTT
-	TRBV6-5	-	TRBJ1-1	CASSPAGGTEAFF	TGTGCCAGCAGTCCGGCGGGTGGGACTGAAGCTTTCTTT
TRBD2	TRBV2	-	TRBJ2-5	CASTEIAGGQETQYF	TGTGCCAGCACGGAAATCGCGGGAGGACAAGAGACCCAGTACTTC
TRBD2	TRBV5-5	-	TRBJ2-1	CASSSVAGGFYEQFF	TGTGCCAGCAGCTCCGTAGCGGGAGGATTTTATGAGCAGTTCTTC
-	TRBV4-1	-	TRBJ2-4	CASSQWQVLAKNIQYF	TGCGCCAGCAGCCAATGGCAGGTTCTAGCCAAAAACATTCAGTACTTC
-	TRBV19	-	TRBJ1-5	CASSIPGGQGTQPQHF	TGTGCCAGTAGTATTCCCGGAGGGCAGGGTACACAGCCCCAGCATTTT
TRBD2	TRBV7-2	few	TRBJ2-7	CASGGSRYEQYF	TGTGCCAGCGGCGGGAGTAGGTACGAGCAGTACTTC
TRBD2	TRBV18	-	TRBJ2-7	CASSQPGLGPDEQYF	TGTGCCAGCTCTCAACCGGGACTAGGACCCGACGAGCAGTACTTC
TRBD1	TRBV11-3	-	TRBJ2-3	CASSQGDRATDTQYF	TGTGCCAGCAGCCAAGGGGACAGGGCCACAGATACGCAGTATTTT
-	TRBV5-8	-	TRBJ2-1	CASSHLTGFNNEQFF	TGTGCCAGCAGCCACCTCACAGGGTTTAACAATGAGCAGTTCTTC
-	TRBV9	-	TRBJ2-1	CASSVAPRDNEQFF	TGTGCCAGCAGCGTAGCCCCCAGGGACAATGAGCAGTTCTTC
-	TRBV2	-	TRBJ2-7	CASRETGFSYEQYF	TGTGCCAGCAGGGAAACTGGGTTCTCCTACGAGCAGTACTTC
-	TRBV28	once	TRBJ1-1	CASSPPRVGNTEAFF	TGTGCCAGCAGTCCTCCCAGGGTTGGGAACACTGAAGCTTTCTTT
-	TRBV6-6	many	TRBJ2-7	CASSYRRGAGYEQYF	TGTGCCAGCAGTTACCGGAGGGGTGCGGGCTACGAGCAGTACTTC
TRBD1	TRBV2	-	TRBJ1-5	CASSGQGRNQPQHF	TGTGCCAGCAGTGGACAGGGCCGGAATCAGCCCCAGCATTTT
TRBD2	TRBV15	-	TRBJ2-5	CATSTGTSGREETQYF	TGTGCCACCAGCACCGGGACTAGCGGGAGGGAGGAGACCCAGTACTTC